These 22 T cell receptor beta chains originate from one sample sequenced in a study of vaccination and CD4 T cells after COVID-19. These receptors lack a known antigen. An Oncomine TCR Beta short-read assay was used to sequence the DNA from cultured CD4+ T cells. TCRdb passed the PCR reads through MiXCR, listing each CDR3 protein once. The sample contains about 10,000 distinct CDR3 sequences, around 42% of which appear only once. The treatment was: approximately 10-day PBMC culture with coronavirus spike peptide pools or control peptides (ViraFEST assay). The sequenced sample consisted of CD4+ T cells from blood, cultured in vitro. Receptors were obtained from a human donor who had recovered from COVID-19.

With regard to this clonotype: This clone may be a read error of a much larger clone one base away. The V gene is TRBV5-1, the J gene TRBJ1-2; 8 bases are shared with TRBD1. Germline assignment: CDR1 SGHRS and CDR2 YFSETQ. The CDR3 is made up of 12 amino acids. The CDR3 DNA is TGCGCCAGCAGCGGACAGGGATATGGCTGCACCTTC. Translated: CASSGQGYGCTF.

This clonotype has more than one count but fewer than ten. The CDR3: CAWRGLLRAIGSPLHF. The DNA for the CDR3 is TGTGCCTGGAGAGGTCTTCTACGGGCTATTGGATCACCCCTCCACTTT. The chain has TRBV30 and TRBJ1-6; D unresolved. Germline CDR1 GTSNPN, CDR2 SVGIG (reference sequence). V was pared by 3 bases and J by 10 bases, with 22 bases between. The CDR3 is made up of 16 amino acids.

This CDR3 reads CATSRNLDGYTF. DNA of the CDR3: TGTGCCACCAGCAGAAACTTAGATGGCTACACCTTC. This sequence joins TRBV15 and TRBJ1-2; no definite D call. CDR1 and CDR2 from the germline V gene are LNHNV and YYDKDF (reference sequence). The CDR3 contains 12 residues. With 2 bases removed from V and 6 bases from J, the gap between germline ends came to 7 bases.

The chain combines TRBV6-1 with TRBJ2-2; 7 positions match TRBD1. The CDR3 is 14 amino acids. V lost 7 bases to trimming and J lost 6 bases; unmatched junction nucleotides: 8. CDR1 is MNHNS, CDR2 SASEGT, per germline. The CDR3 region is CASIQNRGSGELFF. CDR3 DNA sequence: TGTGCCAGCATTCAGAACAGGGGCTCCGGGGAGCTGTTTTTT.

The CDR3 here is CASSLRTMSPTDTQYF. Here the CDR3 DNA reads TGTGCCAGCAGCTTGAGGACAATGAGCCCCACAGATACGCAGTATTTT. The V and J genes are TRBV7-9 and TRBJ2-3; a weak D match, TRBD1 (5 bases). The V and J ends lost 3 bases and 2 bases respectively, with 15 bases between them. The V gene's germline CDR1 is SEHNR and CDR2 FQNEAQ (reference sequence). CDR3 length: 16 amino acids.

The J gene is TRBJ1-1, the V gene TRBV5-6; TRBD1 might be the D (6 bases). In germline, CDR1 is SGHDT, CDR2 YYEEEE. This CDR3 has 15 amino acids. Trimming took off 1 base at V and 4 bases at J, with 14 bases between the two ends. The CDR3 spells CASSLPWTVVTEAFF. The DNA of the CDR3 is TGTGCCAGCAGCTTGCCATGGACAGTAGTCACTGAAGCTTTCTTT.

This sequence joins TRBV2 and TRBJ2-2; TRBD1 might be the D (6 bases). The germline V gene has CDR1 SNHLY and CDR2 FYNNEI. Trimming removed 11 bases at V and 6 bases at J, with 16 bases between. CDR3 length equals 13 residues. The CDR3, as DNA: TGTGCCTGGGGGCGACAGGTCTCCGGGGAGCTGTTTTTT. Its protein product is CAWGRQVSGELFF.

J is TRBJ2-7 and V is TRBV11-2, with D perhaps matching TRBD2 (6 bases). CDR3 length: 14 amino acids. The V end lost 7 bases, the J end lost 1 base, and 14 bases lay between the germline ends. Germline V gene sequence: CDR1 SGHAT, CDR2 FQNNGV. CDR3 loop: CASKREDKSYEQYF. CDR3 coding DNA: TGTGCCAGCAAGAGGGAGGACAAATCCTACGAGCAGTACTTC.

V and J are TRBV15 and TRBJ2-5; the D is unclear. The CDR3 is 13 amino acids. The V and J ends lost 5 bases and 0 bases respectively, with 7 bases between them. Germline V gives CDR1 LNHNV, CDR2 YYDKDF (reference sequence). The CDR3 protein is CATSLGYQETQYF. CDR3 coding DNA: TGTGCCACCAGCTTGGGGTACCAAGAGACCCAGTACTTC.

The count of this clonotype is one. The chain joins TRBV6-1 to TRBJ1-1; D is possibly TRBD1 (5 bases). The length of the CDR3 is 16 residues. V lost 8 bases, J lost 4 bases, and 23 bases lay in between. Germline V CDR1 and CDR2: MNHNS, SASEGT. CDR3 region: CASSSEASVGTTEAFF. CDR3 DNA: TGTGCCAGCTCCTCTGAGGCTTCTGTCGGGACCACTGAAGCTTTCTTT.

V is TRBV29-1 and J is TRBJ1-2; D remains ambiguous. The V gene lost 5 bases and the J gene lost 8 bases, with 6 bases spanning the gap. There are 9 residues in the CDR3. Germline lookup yields CDR1 SQVTM and CDR2 ANQGSEA. The CDR3 is CSVYEGYTF. CDR3 in DNA: TGCAGCGTTTACGAAGGCTACACCTTC. The whole variable domain, remainder taken from reference TRBV29-1 and TRBJ1-2, is SAVISQKPSRDICQRGTSLTIQCQVDSQVTMMFWYRQQPGQSLTLIATANQGSEATYESGFVIDKFPISRPNLTFSTLTVSNMSPEDSSIYLCSVYEGYTFGSGTRLTVV.

J is TRBJ1-1 and V is TRBV11-3, with D tentatively TRBD1 (5 bases). In germline, CDR1 is SGHNT, CDR2 YENEEA. V dropped 5 bases and J dropped 3 bases, with 16 bases sitting between them. The CDR3 is made up of 15 amino acids. The chain's CDR3 is CASSRVGLQDTEAFF. The CDR3 DNA reads as TGTGCCAGCAGCCGAGTGGGGCTTCAGGACACTGAAGCTTTCTTT.

The genes are TRBV19 and TRBJ1-5; perhaps TRBD1 as D (6 bases). V was cut by 7 bases and J by 7 bases, with 14 bases left in between. In germline, CDR1 is LNHDA, CDR2 SQIVND (reference sequence). This CDR3 spans 13 amino acids. CDR3 protein: CASNKGVAQPQHF. The CDR3 bases are TGTGCCAGTAACAAGGGGGTGGCCCAGCCCCAGCATTTT.

The chain uses TRBV19 and TRBJ1-3; D might be TRBD1 (6 bases). Germline V gene data show CDR1 as LNHDA and CDR2 as SQIVND (reference sequence). Trimming removed 7 bases at V and 2 bases at J, with 15 bases between. The CDR3 length is 15 residues. The chain's CDR3 is CASTLQGGAGNTIYF. Here the CDR3 DNA reads TGTGCCAGTACCCTTCAAGGGGGGGCTGGAAACACCATATATTTT. The variable domain in full, completed from reference TRBV19 and TRBJ1-3, reads DGGITQSPKYLFRKEGQNVTLSCEQNLNHDAMYWYRQDPGQGLRLIYYSQIVNDFQKGDIAEGYSVSREKKESFPLTVTSAQKNPTAFYLCASTLQGGAGNTIYFGEGSWLTVV.

This clonotype came up once. V and J are TRBV20-1 and TRBJ2-2; D call uncertain. CDR1 is DFQATT and CDR2 is SNEGSKA in the germline V gene (reference sequence). The length of the CDR3 is 15 residues. V dropped 0 bases and J dropped 6 bases, with 14 bases sitting between them. The CDR3 DNA follows: TGCAGTGCTAGAGACCGATCCATCCACCCCGGGGAGCTGTTTTTT. Its protein product is CSARDRSIHPGELFF.

The chain joins TRBV30 to TRBJ1-1; the match to TRBD1 covers 7 bases. The length of the CDR3 is 13 residues. The germline V gene encodes CDR1 GTSNPN and CDR2 SVGIG (reference sequence). Trimming at V came to 4 bases and at J to 4 bases, leaving 6 bases not matched to a gene. CDR3 DNA: TGTGCCTGGAATCAGGGGGGGATCACTGAAGCTTTCTTT. This encodes CAWNQGGITEAFF.

V gene TRBV11-3 combines with J gene TRBJ2-7; D is tentatively TRBD1 or TRBD2 (5 bases each). This CDR3 has 15 amino acids. Germline V lookup: CDR1 SGHNT, CDR2 YENEEA. V lost 2 bases and J 4 bases, leaving 15 bases between the germline ends. The CDR3 here is CASSLSTVGVYEQYF. CDR3 sequence (DNA): TGTGCCAGCAGCTTATCCACCGTGGGGGTGTACGAGCAGTACTTC.

The chain carries TRBV6-2 or TRBV6-3 and TRBJ1-2; D is undetermined. Germline-derived CDR1 and CDR2 are MNHEY and SVGEGT. The CDR3 extends over 13 amino acids. Deletions cut 2 bases from V and 3 bases from J, with 7 bases between. CDR3 sequence (DNA): TGTGCCAGCAGTTACAGGGTGGACTATGGCTACACCTTC. Protein: CASSYRVDYGYTF.

V is TRBV6-1 and J is TRBJ1-2; D perhaps matches TRBD1 (5 bases). The V gene's germline CDR1 is MNHNS and CDR2 SASEGT. This CDR3 region has 11 residues. V lost 4 bases and J lost 5, with 5 bases in between. The CDR3 DNA follows: TGTGCCAGCAGTGCAGGGTATGGCTACACCTTC. Its protein product is CASSAGYGYTF.

There are a few counts of this clonotype. The rearrangement uses TRBV2 and TRBJ2-4; no definite D call. Germline-derived CDR1 and CDR2 are SNHLY and FYNNEI. The CDR3 contains 12 residues. Trimming took off 7 bases at V and 1 base at J, with 5 bases between the two ends. This CDR3 is CASISAKNIQYF. CDR3 sequence (DNA): TGTGCCAGCATCAGCGCCAAAAACATTCAGTACTTC.

The chain employs TRBV20-1 and TRBJ2-3, with TRBD2 identical over 8 bases. Germline assignment: CDR1 DFQATT and CDR2 SNEGSKA (reference sequence). This CDR3 is 14 amino acids long. The V and J ends lost 6 bases and 4 bases, in that order; junction bases with no gene match: 9. The CDR3 region is CSAREVGGADTQYF. In DNA, the CDR3 is TGCAGTGCCAGGGAGGTCGGGGGGGCAGATACGCAGTATTTT.

The chain uses TRBV6-1 and TRBJ2-3; the match to TRBD2 covers 7 bases. The germline V gene has CDR1 MNHNS and CDR2 SASEGT. There are 13 residues in the CDR3. With V trimmed by 6 bases and J by 6 bases, 6 bases remained unmatched. The CDR3: CASSRTSSDTQYF. The CDR3 coding sequence is TGTGCCAGCAGCCGGACTAGTTCTGATACGCAGTATTTT.